The rows below give T cell receptor beta chains drawn from one sample of a study of T cells after yellow fever vaccination. TCRdb re-analysed the 5' RACE reads in MiXCR, keeping a single row per CDR3 protein. Here the sample spans 25,000 to 35,000 distinct CDR3 sequences, 6.3% being singletons. The sample was PBMCs, either bulk or a sorted T-cell subset (CD4+, CD8+, memory, or dextramer-sorted; not recorded which), taken on the day of the yellow fever booster vaccination. These receptor sequences come from a man aged 25-45 years who received the YFV17D yellow fever vaccine. The CDR3 runs from the conserved cysteine through the conserved F or W. Fields, in order: CDR3 protein, CDR3 DNA, D gene, clone size, V gene, J gene. D genes are given only for firm matches. Clone size appears in some rows only: once, few, many, or a class for an expanded clone.

CASSFGRSGETQYF	TGTGCCAGCAGTTTCGGACGGTCCGGAGAGACCCAGTACTTC	-	many	TRBV6-5	TRBJ2-5
CASGRLAGSYEQYF	TGCGCCAGCGGCCGACTAGCGGGCTCCTACGAGCAGTACTTC	TRBD2	many	TRBV5-1	TRBJ2-7
CASSSKAHEQYF	TGTGCCAGCAGCTCCAAGGCCCACGAGCAGTACTTC	-	many	TRBV7-2	TRBJ2-7
CATSTSHGTGTSTDTQYF	TGTGCCACCAGTACTTCTCACGGGACAGGGACTAGCACAGATACGCAGTATTTT	TRBD1	few	TRBV24-1	TRBJ2-3
CASSHAGTSARTDTQYF	TGTGCCAGCAGCCACGCCGGGACTAGCGCCCGCACAGATACGCAGTATTTT	TRBD2	-	TRBV3-1	TRBJ2-3
CASSYWVETQYF	TGTGCCAGCAGTTATTGGGTGGAGACCCAGTACTTC	-	many	TRBV6-6	TRBJ2-5
CASSPRTDSTDTQYF	TGTGCCAGCAGCCCCCGGACAGATAGCACAGATACGCAGTATTTT	-	many	TRBV11-1	TRBJ2-3
CASSLGGRRYNEQFF	TGTGCCAGCAGCTTAGGTGGGAGAAGGTACAATGAGCAGTTCTTC	-	few	TRBV11-3	TRBJ2-1
CASSQISTNEQYF	TGTGCCAGCAGCCAGATTTCGACCAACGAGCAGTACTTC	-	few	TRBV4-2	TRBJ2-7
CSVDRASTDTQYF	TGCAGCGTGGACAGAGCTAGCACAGATACGCAGTATTTT	-	few	TRBV29-1	TRBJ2-3
CASSLTGYQPQHF	TGTGCCAGCTCACTCACAGGCTATCAGCCCCAGCATTTT	-	few	TRBV18	TRBJ1-5